The 29 T cell receptor beta chains below were found in one sample sequenced in a study of shared clonotypes between healthy human individuals. Only in-frame clones appear in the TCRdb table, and some are missing; sequencing was by immunoSEQ multiplex PCR. The profile shows some 2.1 million clones, just under 95% of them singletons. Only CD45RO-negative cells positively selected for CCR7 counted as naive CD8 cells, so terminally differentiated effector memory CD45RA+ cells were excluded. What was sequenced was naive CD8+ T cells from PBMCs. These receptors originate from a man aged 18-30 years in good health. Some clones in this sample may be carry-over from other donors' samples.

This clone was seen only once. The chain uses TRBV27 and TRBJ2-1; a possible D gene is TRBD2 (6 bases). Germline lookup yields CDR1 MNHEY and CDR2 SMNVEV (reference sequence). Deletions cut 1 base from V and 2 bases from J, with 21 bases between. The CDR3 has 19 amino acids. This CDR3 is CASSLWPPMGGIPYNEQFF. The CDR3 DNA reads as TGTGCCAGCAGTTTATGGCCGCCGATGGGCGGGATACCCTACAATGAGCAGTTCTTC.

This clone was picked up one time. The rearrangement uses TRBV27 and TRBJ1-2; D gene uncertain. The CDR3 is 15 amino acids. CDR1 and CDR2 (germline): MNHEY, SMNVEV (reference sequence). The V end was cut by 5 bases, the J end by 4 bases, with 17 bases between. CDR3 sequence (DNA): TGTGCCAGCAGTCCGATCGGTCCCGTTTCCTATGGCTACACCTTC. Its protein product is CASSPIGPVSYGYTF.

V and J are TRBV6-1 and TRBJ2-7; D gene unclear. V lost 2 bases and J 3 bases, leaving 11 bases between the germline ends. The CDR3 loop spans 14 amino acids. Germline V gives CDR1 MNHNS, CDR2 SASEGT. CDR3 region: CASSEPPFFYEQYF. CDR3 bases: TGTGCCAGCAGTGAACCCCCATTTTTCTACGAGCAGTACTTC.

V gene TRBV7-8 combines with J gene TRBJ1-1; TRBD1 might be the D (6 bases). The CDR3 is made up of 20 amino acids. The V gene lost 2 bases and the J gene lost 0 bases, with 25 bases spanning the gap. Looked up from germline, CDR1 is SGHVS and CDR2 is FQNEAQ. The CDR3 here is CASSLYSRPDRSFMNTEAFF. The CDR3 DNA sequence: TGTGCCAGCAGCTTATACTCTAGACCAGACAGGAGCTTCATGAACACTGAAGCTTTCTTT.

For this clone: One junction end does not reproduce the germline sequence, and a read error may be involved. The CDR3 coding sequence is TGTGCCAGCAGCTTATTTTCTGAGACAGATACGCAGTATTTT. Its translation: CASSLFSETDTQYF. This chain connects TRBV28 to TRBJ2-3; D is unresolved. Germline lookup yields CDR1 MDHEN and CDR2 SYDVKM. The CDR3 is 14 residues long.

This clone was counted once. The junction departs from the called germline gene at one end, perhaps through a read error. The V gene is TRBV30, the J gene TRBJ2-1, with 8 bases that match TRBD2. Germline V gene data show CDR1 as GTSNPN and CDR2 as SVGIG (reference sequence). The CDR3 is 17 amino acids. As DNA, the CDR3 is TGTGCCTGGAGCCCCGACGGGGGGGGCCATGCCTACGATGAGCAGTTCTTC. Translated: CAWSPDGGGHAYDEQFF.

Only one count was recorded for this clone. This chain links TRBV30 with TRBJ2-7; TRBD2 might be the D (5 bases). From germline, CDR1 is GTSNPN and CDR2 SVGIG (reference sequence). The V gene lost 7 bases and the J gene lost 2 bases, with 15 bases spanning the gap. The CDR3 length is 13 residues. CDR3 sequence reads: CAFTGVPAYEQYF. Written as DNA, the CDR3 is TGTGCCTTCACCGGGGTTCCGGCCTACGAGCAGTACTTC.

This clone was observed a single time. The rearrangement links TRBV7-2 to TRBJ1-2, with D unresolved. Trimming cost V 5 bases and J 4 bases, with 8 bases left between them. There are 12 residues in the CDR3. CDR1 and CDR2 (germline): SGHTA, FQGNSA. This CDR3 reads CASSPVPYGYTF. The CDR3 DNA follows: TGTGCCAGCAGCCCCGTACCCTATGGCTACACCTTC.

The genes are TRBV27 and TRBJ1-5; weak D call: TRBD1 (5 bases). V shed 6 bases and J shed 6 bases, with 18 bases lying between them. The V gene's germline CDR1 is MNHEY and CDR2 SMNVEV (reference sequence). This CDR3 spans 15 amino acids. CDR3 nucleotide sequence: TGTGCCAGCAGCCTAGGTGCCGGGACCCTTCAGCCCCAGCATTTT. This gives the protein CASSLGAGTLQPQHF.

V and J are TRBV2 and TRBJ1-3; D is ambiguous. Between the trimmed V and J ends, which lost 8 bases and 0 bases, there was a span of 11 bases. The CDR3 runs to 14 residues. Germline CDR1 SNHLY, CDR2 FYNNEI. CDR3 residues: CASLSGLSGNTIYF. CDR3 nucleotides: TGTGCCAGCCTCAGCGGACTCTCTGGAAACACCATATATTTT.

This sequence joins TRBV28 and TRBJ2-3; 7 bases match TRBD2. The CDR3 has 17 amino acids. Germline V gives CDR1 MDHEN, CDR2 SYDVKM. The J segment lost 2 bases and the V segment lost 5 bases, leaving 13 bases of the junction unmatched. CDR3 protein: CASSAPGYGRNTDTQYF. The CDR3, as DNA: TGTGCCAGCAGTGCCCCGGGCTACGGGAGGAACACAGATACGCAGTATTTT.

CDR3 in amino acids: CASTVTQAGTGFYEQYF. CDR3 bases: TGTGCCAGCACCGTTACCCAAGCCGGGACAGGGTTTTACGAGCAGTACTTC. The chain has TRBV27 and TRBJ2-7, with 9 bases identical to TRBD1. V was clipped by 7 bases and J by 4 bases; unmatched bases: 17. The CDR3 extends over 17 amino acids. Germline CDR1 is MNHEY and CDR2 is SMNVEV (reference sequence).

The chain links TRBV30 to TRBJ1-4; 7 bases match TRBD1. J was trimmed by 8 bases and V by 0 bases; bases with no gene match: 9. The CDR3 length is 15 residues. The V gene's germline CDR1 is GTSNPN and CDR2 SVGIG (reference sequence). The CDR3 region is CAWSVSGTAGEKLFF. In nucleotides, the CDR3 is TGTGCCTGGAGTGTAAGTGGGACAGCCGGGGAAAAACTGTTTTTT.

About this clone itself: Different DNA sequences within this sample yield the same CDR3. The gene calls are TRBV29-1 and TRBJ2-1, with TRBD2 matching 7 bases. Germline values: CDR1 SQVTM, CDR2 ANQGSEA. This CDR3 region has 14 residues. V shed 5 bases and J 0 bases; nucleotides not matched to a gene: 4. CDR3 in DNA: TGCAGCGTTAGGGGCGGGAGCTCCTACAATGAGCAGTTCTTC. This translates into CSVRGGSSYNEQFF.

The J gene is TRBJ2-2, the V gene TRBV5-1; possible D gene TRBD1, 5 bases. CDR3 length: 17 amino acids. The V end was cut by 4 bases, the J end by 6 bases, with 22 bases between. The V gene's germline CDR1 is SGHRS and CDR2 YFSETQ. CDR3 amino acids: CASSPEFGAGSSGELFF. The CDR3 bases are TGCGCCAGCAGCCCAGAGTTTGGGGCAGGATCATCCGGGGAGCTGTTTTTT.

The CDR3 DNA sequence: TGTGCCAGCAGCAAAAACAGGGGGAAGGCTGGCTACACCTTC. Amino acids: CASSKNRGKAGYTF. The chain uses TRBV28 and TRBJ1-2, with 8 bases identical to TRBD1. Unmatched junction bases numbered 10, after V lost 6 bases and J lost 7 bases. Germline V gene lookup returns CDR1 MDHEN and CDR2 SYDVKM. This CDR3 is 14 amino acids long.

The DNA for the CDR3 is TGTGCCAGCAGCTCACCGGACGGACCCGGCTCCGAGCAGTACTTC. Its translation is CASSSPDGPGSEQYF. This chain joins TRBV13 and TRBJ2-7; D ambiguous. The CDR3 covers 15 residues. V lost 4 bases and J lost 6, with 19 bases in between. The germline CDR1 and CDR2 sequences are PRHDT and FYEKMQ (reference sequence).

Comment on this clone: Other DNA sequences in the sample encode the same CDR3. This sequence joins TRBV27 and TRBJ2-1; D unresolved. Germline V gene lookup returns CDR1 MNHEY and CDR2 SMNVEV (reference sequence). The V gene lost 3 bases and the J gene lost 7 bases, with 7 bases spanning the gap. The CDR3 extends over 12 amino acids. For the CDR3, the DNA is TGTGCCAGCAGTTTCCCTGGGAATGAGCAGTTCTTC. It translates to CASSFPGNEQFF.

This clone has only one observation. The sample has other DNA sequences that encode this CDR3 too. The chain joins TRBV9 to TRBJ2-7, with 7 positions matching TRBD2. Germline loops: CDR1 SGDLS, CDR2 YYNGEE. This CDR3 spans 15 amino acids. V gave up 2 bases and J gave up 0 bases; unmatched junction bases: 5. In DNA, the CDR3 is TGTGCCAGCAGCGTGGGCCTAGCGGACTCCTACGAGCAGTACTTC. Encoded protein: CASSVGLADSYEQYF.

The V call is TRBV27, the J call TRBJ2-7; D possibly corresponds to TRBD1 (6 bases). This CDR3 contains 14 residues. Trimming took off 3 bases at V and 3 bases at J, with 12 bases between the two ends. Germline lookup yields CDR1 MNHEY and CDR2 SMNVEV (reference sequence). For the CDR3, the DNA is TGTGCCAGCAGTTTCAGGGGCTCGAACTACGAGCAGTACTTC. Its protein is CASSFRGSNYEQYF.

The CDR3 reads CASSFNTQYF. CDR3 in DNA: TGTGCCAGCAGTTTCAATACGCAGTATTTT. V gene TRBV28 combines with J gene TRBJ2-3; D call uncertain. Germline CDR1 and CDR2: MDHEN and SYDVKM. V gave up 3 bases and J gave up 7 bases, with 2 bases separating them. The CDR3 is 10 amino acids.

V usage is TRBV21-1 and J usage is TRBJ1-2; the table names TRBD1, a call not compared with the DNA. TRBV21-1 is a pseudogene locus. The CDR3 is 15 amino acids. The CDR3 sequence is CASSKVRDRGYGYTF. CDR3 DNA sequence: TGTGCCAGCAGCAAAGTAAGGGACAGGGGTTACGGCTACACCTTC.

CDR3 sequence reads: CASSHRGNYGYTF. The CDR3 DNA reads TGTGCCAGCAGCCACAGGGGGAACTATGGCTACACCTTC. The J gene is TRBJ1-2, the V gene TRBV6-1; TRBD1 aligns across 8 bases. CDR1 and CDR2 from the germline V gene are MNHNS and SASEGT. The V gene end was trimmed by 6 bases and the J gene end by 2 bases; junction bases not matched to a gene: 2. The CDR3 contains 13 residues.

The chain uses TRBV7-9 and TRBJ1-4; D is unclear. Germline V gene data show CDR1 as SEHNR and CDR2 as FQNEAQ (reference sequence). Trimming pared 7 bases from V and 4 bases from J, leaving 10 bases between. The CDR3 contains 13 residues. The CDR3 is CASTPGDNEKLFF. DNA for the CDR3: TGTGCCAGCACCCCCGGAGATAATGAAAAACTGTTTTTT.

This clone was detected once. This chain joins TRBV27 and TRBJ2-7; the D call may be TRBD1 or TRBD2 (6 bases each). Trimming took 4 bases from V and 2 from J, leaving 21 bases between them. CDR1 is MNHEY and CDR2 is SMNVEV in the germline V gene (reference sequence). The CDR3 loop spans 17 amino acids. The CDR3 spells CASSWGAEGSSAYEQYF. CDR3 coding DNA: TGTGCCAGCAGTTGGGGGGCCGAGGGCAGCTCAGCCTACGAGCAGTACTTC.

About this clone itself: The same CDR3 is also encoded by other DNA sequences in this sample. The rearrangement uses TRBV9 and TRBJ2-3; D call uncertain. Germline V gene data show CDR1 as SGDLS and CDR2 as YYNGEE. The CDR3 totals 13 residues. V was pared by 2 bases and J by 0 bases, with 4 bases between. CDR3 sequence reads: CASSVGSTDTQYF. Here the CDR3 DNA reads TGTGCCAGCAGCGTCGGCAGCACAGATACGCAGTATTTT.

This clone was observed once. This chain uses TRBV29-1 with TRBJ1-2; 12 bases map to TRBD1. After removal of 4 bases from V and 7 bases from J, the junction contained 10 bases not matched to a gene. There are 15 residues in the CDR3. CDR1 and CDR2 (germline): SQVTM, ANQGSEA. The CDR3 loop is CSVVGTGGPIAGYTF. DNA for the CDR3: TGCAGCGTTGTGGGGACAGGGGGCCCCATTGCTGGCTACACCTTC.

About this clone itself: Other DNA sequences in the same sample also yield this CDR3. The rearrangement joins TRBV6-6 to TRBJ1-1; 7 bases line up with TRBD1. J was trimmed by 2 bases and V by 5 bases; bases with no gene match: 5. Germline V gene data show CDR1 as MNHNY and CDR2 as SVGAGI (reference sequence). The CDR3 has 14 residues. The DNA of the CDR3 is TGTGCCAGCAGTCCGGGACAGCGAAACACTGAAGCTTTCTTT. Encoded protein: CASSPGQRNTEAFF.

This clone is a singleton in its sample. This chain links TRBV28 with TRBJ2-7; D not resolved. Trimming removed 3 bases at V and 3 bases at J, with 15 bases between. Germline loops: CDR1 MDHEN, CDR2 SYDVKM. The CDR3 length is 15 residues. Here the CDR3 DNA reads TGTGCCAGCAGTTTTACTGTCCAAAACGACTACGAGCAGTACTTC. Its protein product is CASSFTVQNDYEQYF.